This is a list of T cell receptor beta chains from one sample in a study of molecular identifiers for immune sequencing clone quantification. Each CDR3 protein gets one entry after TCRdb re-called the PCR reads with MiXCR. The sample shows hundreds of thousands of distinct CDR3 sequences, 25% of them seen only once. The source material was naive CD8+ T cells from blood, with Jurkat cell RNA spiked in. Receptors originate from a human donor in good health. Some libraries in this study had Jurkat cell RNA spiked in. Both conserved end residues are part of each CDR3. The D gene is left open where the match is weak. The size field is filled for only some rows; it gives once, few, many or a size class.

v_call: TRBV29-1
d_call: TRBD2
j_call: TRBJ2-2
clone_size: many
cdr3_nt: TGCAGCGTTGAAGATACAGCGGGAGGAACCGGGGAGCTGTTTTTT
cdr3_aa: CSVEDTAGGTGELFF

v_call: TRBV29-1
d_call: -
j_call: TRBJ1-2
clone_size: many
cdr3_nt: TGCAGCGTTGCCCCCCCCGGGAGCTATGGCTACACCTTC
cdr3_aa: CSVAPPGSYGYTF

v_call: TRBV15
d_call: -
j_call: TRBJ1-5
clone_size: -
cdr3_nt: TGTGCCACCACCCCGAGCTCGAATAGCAATCAGCCCCGGCATTTT
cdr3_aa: CATTPSSNSNQPRHF

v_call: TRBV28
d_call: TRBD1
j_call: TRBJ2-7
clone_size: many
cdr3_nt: TGTGCCAGCAGACCCCAGGGGGTGAGCCCCTACGAGCAGTACTTC
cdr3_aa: CASRPQGVSPYEQYF

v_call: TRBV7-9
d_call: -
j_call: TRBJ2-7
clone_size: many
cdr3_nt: TGTGCCAGCAGCCCCGGGACCACCGGCGAGCAGTACTTC
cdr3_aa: CASSPGTTGEQYF

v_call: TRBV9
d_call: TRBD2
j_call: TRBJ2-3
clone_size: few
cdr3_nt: TGTGCCAGCAGCGGAATAGCGGGTGGAGATACGCAGTATTTT
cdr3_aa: CASSGIAGGDTQYF

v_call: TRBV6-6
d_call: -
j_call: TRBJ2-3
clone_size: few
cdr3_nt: TGTGCCAGCAGGGGGGGGAGGGGGGCCGGCACAGATACGCAGTATTTT
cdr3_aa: CASRGGRGAGTDTQYF

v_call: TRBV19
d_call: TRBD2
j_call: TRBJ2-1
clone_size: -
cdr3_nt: TGTGCCAGTAGTATTGGGTATTTTGGGCTAGCGGGGGGGCTTGGTGAGCAGTTCTTC
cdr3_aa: CASSIGYFGLAGGLGEQFF

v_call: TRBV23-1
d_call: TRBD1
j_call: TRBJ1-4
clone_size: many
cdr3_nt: TGCGCCAGCAATAACAGGGGGGTTAATGAAAAACTGTTTTTT
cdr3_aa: CASNNRGVNEKLFF

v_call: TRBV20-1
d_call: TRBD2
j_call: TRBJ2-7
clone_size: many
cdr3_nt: TGCAGTGCTAGAGATTGGCTAGCGGGGAACTACGAGCAGTACTTC
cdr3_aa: CSARDWLAGNYEQYF

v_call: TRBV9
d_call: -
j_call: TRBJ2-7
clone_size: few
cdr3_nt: TGTGGCAGCAGCCCGGGCTACGAGCAGTACTTC
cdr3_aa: CGSSPGYEQYF

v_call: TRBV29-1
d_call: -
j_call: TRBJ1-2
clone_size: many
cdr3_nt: TGCAGCGTTGTAGAGGGCTATGGCTACACCTTC
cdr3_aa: CSVVEGYGYTF

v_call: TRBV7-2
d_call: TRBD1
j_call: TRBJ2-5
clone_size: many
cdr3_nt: TGTGCCAGCAGCTTACGACAGGGCAGGTACCAAGAGACCCAGTACTTC
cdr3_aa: CASSLRQGRYQETQYF

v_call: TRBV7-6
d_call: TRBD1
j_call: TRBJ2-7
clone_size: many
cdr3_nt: TGTGCCAGCAGTTACGGGACAGGGGTCGAGCAGTACTTC
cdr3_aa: CASSYGTGVEQYF

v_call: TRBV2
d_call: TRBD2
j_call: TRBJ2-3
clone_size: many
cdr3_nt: TGTGCCAGCACCTTCTCCGCGGCTAGCGGAACAGATACGCAGTATTTT
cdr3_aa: CASTFSAASGTDTQYF

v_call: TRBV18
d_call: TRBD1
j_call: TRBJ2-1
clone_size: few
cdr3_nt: TGTGCCAGCTCACCGCCGGGGACAGGGGTAAATGAGCAGTTCTTC
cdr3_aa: CASSPPGTGVNEQFF

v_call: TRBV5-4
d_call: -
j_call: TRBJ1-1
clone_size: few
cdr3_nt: TGTGCCAGCAGCTTGGAGGTCGCAGTGTCGGGGGGAATAGTCACTGAAGCTTTCTTT
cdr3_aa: CASSLEVAVSGGIVTEAFF

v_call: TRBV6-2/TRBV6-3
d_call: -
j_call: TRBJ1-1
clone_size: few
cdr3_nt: TGTGCCAGCAGTTACTATGCGGATGGGGTTTTCGAAGCTTTCTTT
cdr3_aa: CASSYYADGVFEAFF